A single sample is the source of the 11 T cell receptor beta chains below, sequenced in a study of blood T cell repertoires in COVID-19. Some clones are missing from TCRdb's copy, which holds only in-frame ones; the method was immunoSEQ multiplex PCR. The table shows hundreds of thousands of clones, with 75% to 90% occurring only once. The sequenced sample was peripheral blood. These receptors were obtained from a woman aged 70-85 years with active or convalescent COVID-19.

This clone has just a few counts. The rearrangement joins TRBV12-3 or TRBV12-4 to TRBJ2-1; D is undetermined. CDR3 length: 12 amino acids. CDR3 nucleotides: TGTGCAGTCGGAGAGAACTACAATGAGCAGTTCTTC. It codes for CAVGENYNEQFF.

This chain links TRBV2 with TRBJ2-5, with TRBD2 as a possible D gene (5 bases). Germline CDR1 is SNHLY and CDR2 is FYNNEI. The V and J ends lost 7 bases and 1 base respectively, with 10 bases between them. The CDR3 extends over 13 amino acids. This chain's CDR3 is CASKKRLQETQYF. Here the CDR3 DNA reads TGTGCCAGCAAGAAGCGGCTCCAAGAGACCCAGTACTTC.

The genes are TRBV6-5 and TRBJ1-1, with D hard to call. This CDR3 has 14 amino acids. Germline CDR1 reads MNHEY; CDR2 reads SVGAGI. Between the trimmed V and J ends, which lost 10 bases and 4 bases, there was a span of 19 bases. CDR3 residues: CATAGYTGGTEAFF. In nucleotides, the CDR3 is TGTGCCACCGCGGGGTACACGGGCGGCACTGAAGCTTTCTTT.

There are a few counts of this clone. The genes are TRBV9 and TRBJ2-3; 7 bases are a match to TRBD2. This CDR3 contains 16 residues. V was clipped by 1 base and J by 2 bases; unmatched bases: 7. Germline CDR1 is SGDLS and CDR2 is YYNGEE. The CDR3 DNA sequence: TGTGCCAGCAGCGTATTGTCGGGGGGATTCACAGATACGCAGTATTTT. This translates into CASSVLSGGFTDTQYF.

The genes are TRBV7-9 and TRBJ2-3; D perhaps matches TRBD2 (5 bases). The CDR3 totals 13 residues. Germline CDR1 reads SEHNR; CDR2 reads FQNEAQ (reference sequence). Deletions cut 5 bases from V and 4 bases from J, with 10 bases between. As DNA, the CDR3 is TGTGCCAGCAGCCGTGGAGGCCCAGATACGCAGTATTTT. Encoded protein: CASSRGGPDTQYF.

This clone was seen only once. The same CDR3 can be traced to other DNA sequences in this sample. The V and J genes are TRBV5-1 and TRBJ1-4; D perhaps matches TRBD1 (6 bases). The V gene's germline CDR1 is SGHRS and CDR2 YFSETQ. The CDR3 covers 14 residues. Trimming pared 2 bases from V and 3 bases from J, leaving 8 bases between. The CDR3 coding sequence is TGCGCCAGCAGCTTCGGACAGTCTAATGAAAAACTGTTTTTT. Residues: CASSFGQSNEKLFF.

The gene calls are TRBV3-1 (or the pseudogene TRBV3-2) and TRBJ1-4; tentative D call: TRBD1 (5 bases). V lost 0 bases to trimming and J lost 13 bases, with 21 bases between them. This CDR3 has 16 amino acids. Germline V lookup: CDR1 LGHDT, CDR2 YNNKEL (reference sequence). The CDR3 reads CASSQELVYPAGGLFF. CDR3 in DNA: TGTGCCAGCAGCCAAGAGCTCGTGTATCCTGCGGGGGGACTGTTTTTT.

J is TRBJ2-1 and V is TRBV4-1; D is possibly TRBD1 (5 bases). This CDR3 spans 15 amino acids. In germline, CDR1 is MGHRA, CDR2 YSYEKL. V gave up 1 base and J gave up 7 bases, with 14 bases separating them. The DNA of the CDR3 is TGCGCCAGCAGCCAAGTAGGAACAGGTAGGAATGAGCAGTTCTTC. Its translation: CASSQVGTGRNEQFF.

This chain uses TRBV7-2 with TRBJ1-1, with D possibly being TRBD1 (6 bases). Germline-derived CDR1 and CDR2 are SGHTA and FQGNSA. V was clipped by 5 bases and J by 3 bases, with 13 bases between them. The CDR3 is 14 amino acids. CDR3 DNA: TGTGCCAGCAGCGAACAGGGCGGGTACACTGAAGCTTTCTTT. Its translation is CASSEQGGYTEAFF.

J is TRBJ2-7 and V is TRBV7-2; TRBD1 aligns across 8 bases. This CDR3 spans 15 amino acids. J was trimmed by 3 bases and V by 7 bases; bases with no gene match: 11. In germline, CDR1 is SGHTA, CDR2 FQGNSA. The CDR3 loop reads CASTQQPGQGYEQYF. DNA of the CDR3: TGTGCCAGCACGCAACAGCCCGGACAGGGCTACGAGCAGTACTTC.

This chain connects TRBV21-1 to TRBJ1-1. TRBV21-1 is reported as a pseudogene. The CDR3 is made up of 13 amino acids. In DNA form, the CDR3 reads TGTGCCAGCTCCTATCGTGAGAACACTGAAGCTTTCTTT. It specifies CASSYRENTEAFF.